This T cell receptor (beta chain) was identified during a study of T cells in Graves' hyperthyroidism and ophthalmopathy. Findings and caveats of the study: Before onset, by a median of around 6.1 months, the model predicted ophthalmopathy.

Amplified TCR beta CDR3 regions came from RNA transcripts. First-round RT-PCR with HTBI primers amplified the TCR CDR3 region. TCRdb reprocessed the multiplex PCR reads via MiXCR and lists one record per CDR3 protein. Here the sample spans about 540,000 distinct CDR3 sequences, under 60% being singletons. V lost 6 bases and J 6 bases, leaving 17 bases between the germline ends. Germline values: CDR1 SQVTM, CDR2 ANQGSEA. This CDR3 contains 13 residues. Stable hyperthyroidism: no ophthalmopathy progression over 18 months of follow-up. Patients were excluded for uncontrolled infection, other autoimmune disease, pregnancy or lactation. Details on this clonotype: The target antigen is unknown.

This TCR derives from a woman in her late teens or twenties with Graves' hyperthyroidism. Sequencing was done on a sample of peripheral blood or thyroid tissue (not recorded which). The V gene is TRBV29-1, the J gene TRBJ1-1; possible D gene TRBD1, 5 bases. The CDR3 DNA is TGCAGCGTGCCACAGGAGGCGGACGCTGAAGCTTTCTTT. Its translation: CSVPQEADAEAFF.